This T cell receptor (beta chain) was observed in a study of cytotoxic CD8 clonotypes in ibrutinib-treated CLL. Germline V gene sequence: CDR1 MGHDK, CDR2 SYGVNS. The CDR3 contains 16 residues. J lost 3 bases, V lost 3 bases, and 6 bases had no gene match. Here immunoSEQ multiplex PCR was the method, and the copy in TCRdb shows in-frame clones only, minus some. Among hundreds of thousands of clones, about 80% were seen once, and the ten largest hold about 6.7%. The V and J genes are TRBV25-1 and TRBJ2-5; TRBD2 matches at 11 bases. This material consisted of PBMCs, taken before ibrutinib treatment. This TCR was sampled from a human donor with chronic lymphocytic leukemia. Here the CDR3 reads CASSDTGTSGKETQYF. The CDR3 coding sequence is TGTGCCAGCAGTGATACCGGGACTAGCGGAAAAGAGACCCAGTACTTC.